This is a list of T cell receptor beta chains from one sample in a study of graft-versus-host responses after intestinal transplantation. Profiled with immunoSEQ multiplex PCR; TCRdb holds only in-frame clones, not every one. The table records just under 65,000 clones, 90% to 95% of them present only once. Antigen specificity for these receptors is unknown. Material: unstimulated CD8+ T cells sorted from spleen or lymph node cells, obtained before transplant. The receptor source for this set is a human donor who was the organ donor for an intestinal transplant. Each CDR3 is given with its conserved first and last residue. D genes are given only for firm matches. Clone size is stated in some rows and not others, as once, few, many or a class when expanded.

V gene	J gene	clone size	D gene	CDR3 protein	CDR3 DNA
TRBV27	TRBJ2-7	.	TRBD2	CASSPLAGRGEQYF	TGTGCCAGCAGTCCACTAGCGGGACGGGGTGAGCAGTACTTC
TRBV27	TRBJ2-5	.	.	CASSSGGKTQYF	TGTGCCAGCAGTTCAGGGGGGAAGACCCAGTACTTC
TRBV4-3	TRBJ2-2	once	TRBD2	CASSQDHGGSGELFF	TGCGCCAGCAGCCAAGATCATGGCGGGAGCGGGGAGCTGTTTTTT
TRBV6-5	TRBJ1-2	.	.	CASSYSRVEGYTF	TGTGCCAGCAGTTACTCCAGGGTAGAGGGCTACACCTTC
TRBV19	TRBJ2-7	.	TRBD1	CASSVGTGNRPYEQYF	TGTGCCAGTAGCGTAGGGACAGGCAACCGTCCCTACGAGCAGTACTTC
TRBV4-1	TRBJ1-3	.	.	CASSYQDSSGNTIYF	TGCGCCAGCAGCTACCAGGACAGCTCTGGAAACACCATATATTTT
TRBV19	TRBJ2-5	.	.	CASSIVQGSPQYF	TGTGCCAGTAGTATAGTGCAGGGGTCCCCCCAGTACTTC
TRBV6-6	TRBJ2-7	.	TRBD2	CASSLSPGLGVYEQYF	TGTGCCAGCAGTTTGTCCCCGGGACTAGGAGTTTACGAGCAGTACTTC
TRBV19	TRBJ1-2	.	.	CASRGPEWDGYTF	TGTGCCAGCAGGGGCCCCGAGTGGGATGGCTACACCTTC
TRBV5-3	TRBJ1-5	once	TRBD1	CARSGGTVNQPQHF	TGTGCCAGAAGCGGAGGGACAGTCAATCAGCCCCAGCATTTT
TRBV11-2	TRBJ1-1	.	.	CATGPGLGREAFF	TGTGCCACCGGGCCAGGGCTCGGACGAGAAGCTTTCTTT
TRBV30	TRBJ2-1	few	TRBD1	CAWSTGVAEQFF	TGTGCCTGGAGTACAGGGGTGGCTGAGCAGTTCTTC
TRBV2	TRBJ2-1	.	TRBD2	CASKRGLAGLF	TGTGCCAGCAAGAGGGGGCTAGCGGGGCTCTTC
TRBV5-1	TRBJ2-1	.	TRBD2	CASSYGTSGALSYNEQFF	TGCGCCAGCAGTTACGGGACTAGCGGAGCCCTCTCCTACAATGAGCAGTTCTTC
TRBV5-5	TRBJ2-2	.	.	CASHPAGEGTGELFF	TGTGCCAGTCATCCAGCAGGGGAGGGCACCGGGGAGCTGTTTTTT
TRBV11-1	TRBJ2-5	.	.	CASSLVGDRETQYF	TGTGCCAGCAGCTTAGTCGGGGATCGCGAGACCCAGTACTTC
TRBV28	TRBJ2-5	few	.	CASSLLSSGYQETQYF	TGTGCCAGCAGTTTACTTTCGTCAGGGTACCAAGAGACCCAGTACTTC
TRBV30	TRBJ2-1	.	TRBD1	CAWSQGVLGHPWGEQFF	TGTGCCTGGAGTCAGGGGGTTTTAGGACACCCTTGGGGTGAGCAGTTCTTC
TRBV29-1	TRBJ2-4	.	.	CSVEAGTKNIQYF	TGCAGCGTTGAAGCAGGGACCAAAAACATTCAGTACTTC
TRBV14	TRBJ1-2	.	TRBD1	CASSLLQGTNYGYTF	TGTGCCAGCAGCCTACTACAGGGGACTAACTATGGCTACACCTTC
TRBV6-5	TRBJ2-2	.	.	CASSGGNTGELFF	TGTGCCTCTTCCGGGGGAAACACCGGGGAGCTGTTTTTT
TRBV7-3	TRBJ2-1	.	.	CASSRGVSSYNEQFF	TGTGCCAGCAGCCGAGGAGTTAGCTCCTACAATGAGCAGTTCTTC
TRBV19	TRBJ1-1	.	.	CASSILQVNTEAFF	TGTGCCAGTAGTATACTACAGGTGAACACTGAAGCTTTCTTT
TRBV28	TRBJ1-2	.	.	CASGPQGPGGNGYTF	TGTGCCAGCGGGCCTCAGGGTCCGGGGGGCAATGGCTACACCTTC
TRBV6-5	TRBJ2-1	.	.	CASRPTGFDNEQFF	TGTGCCAGCAGGCCCACAGGGTTTGACAATGAGCAGTTCTTC
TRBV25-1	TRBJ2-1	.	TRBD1	CASSEYKGQGDNEQFF	TGTGCCAGCAGTGAATATAAGGGACAGGGAGACAATGAGCAGTTCTTC
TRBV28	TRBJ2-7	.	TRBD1	CASSISGGEQYF	TGTGCCAGCAGTATTTCAGGGGGCGAGCAGTACTTC
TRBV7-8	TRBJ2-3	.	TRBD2	CASSLDETSGSTDTQYF	TGTGCCAGCAGCTTAGATGAGACTAGCGGGAGCACAGATACGCAGTATTTT
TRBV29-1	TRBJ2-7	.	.	CSVEDPRGAYEQYF	TGCAGCGTTGAAGATCCCAGGGGCGCCTACGAGCAGTACTTC
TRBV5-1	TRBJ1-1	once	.	CASSLVGGVNTEAFF	TGCGCCAGCAGCTTGGTAGGGGGGGTGAACACTGAAGCTTTCTTT
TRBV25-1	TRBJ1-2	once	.	CASSEWVGESVGYTF	TGTGCCAGCAGTGAATGGGTAGGGGAAAGTGTAGGCTACACCTTC
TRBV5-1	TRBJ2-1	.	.	CASSDPTRRNEQFF	TGCGCCAGCAGCGACCCGACTAGGAGGAATGAGCAGTTCTTC
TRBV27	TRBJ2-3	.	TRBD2	CATREGLAGVADTQYF	TGTGCCACCCGCGAGGGACTAGCGGGAGTGGCAGATACGCAGTATTTT
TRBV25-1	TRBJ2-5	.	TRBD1	CASSERQGGETQYF	TGTGCCAGCAGTGAAAGACAGGGGGGCGAGACCCAGTACTTC
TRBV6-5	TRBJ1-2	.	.	CASSYWRAWPNGYTF	TGTGCCAGCAGTTACTGGAGGGCTTGGCCCAATGGCTACACCTTC
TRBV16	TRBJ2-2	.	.	CASSPPIWGGAYMDTGELFF	TGTGCCAGCAGCCCACCCATTTGGGGGGGCGCGTACATGGACACCGGGGAGCTGTTTTTT
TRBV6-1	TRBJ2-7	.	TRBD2	CASSEGSGRAFYEQYF	TGTGCCAGCAGTGAAGGTAGCGGGAGGGCCTTTTACGAGCAGTACTTC
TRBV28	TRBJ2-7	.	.	CASSPPRGGTYEQYF	TGTGCCAGCAGTCCGCCGCGGGGAGGAACCTACGAGCAGTACTTC
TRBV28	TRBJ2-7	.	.	CASNPGTYEQYF	TGTGCCAGCAATCCGGGTACCTACGAGCAGTACTTC
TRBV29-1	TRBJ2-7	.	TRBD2	CSGTSGSFYEQYF	TGCAGCGGGACTAGCGGGAGTTTTTACGAGCAGTACTTC
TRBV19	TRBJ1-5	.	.	CASSIASRGDRSQHF	TGTGCCAGTAGTATAGCTTCTCGGGGGGATCGATCCCAGCATTTT
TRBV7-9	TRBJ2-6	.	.	CASSLDPVSGANVLTF	TGTGCCAGCAGCTTAGACCCAGTGTCTGGGGCCAACGTCCTGACTTTC
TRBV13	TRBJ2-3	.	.	CASSWGADTQYF	TGTGCCAGCAGCTGGGGGGCAGATACGCAGTATTTT
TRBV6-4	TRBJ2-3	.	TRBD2	CASSLTSGSGDTQYF	TGTGCCAGCAGTCTTACTAGCGGGAGCGGAGATACGCAGTATTTT
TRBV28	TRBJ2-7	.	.	CASSDPREHVYEQYF	TGTGCCAGCAGCGACCCCCGGGAACACGTCTACGAGCAGTACTTC
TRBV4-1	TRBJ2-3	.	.	CASSHHRAQRTQYF	TGCGCCAGCAGCCACCACAGGGCGCAGCGTACGCAGTATTTT
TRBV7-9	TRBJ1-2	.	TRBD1	CASRGQAAGYTF	TGTGCCAGCAGGGGACAGGCGGCCGGCTACACCTTC
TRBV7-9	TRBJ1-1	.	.	CASSPDRWALGAFF	TGTGCCAGCAGCCCCGATCGATGGGCCCTGGGCGCTTTCTTT
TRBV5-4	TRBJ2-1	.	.	CASSLKAARYNEQFF	TGTGCCAGCAGCTTGAAAGCGGCCCGATACAATGAGCAGTTCTTC
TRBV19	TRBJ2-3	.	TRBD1	CASRLGQLSTDTQYF	TGTGCCAGTAGGCTGGGACAGCTTAGCACAGATACGCAGTATTTT
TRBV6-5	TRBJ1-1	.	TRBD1	CASTTGQGNTEAFF	TGTGCCAGCACGACGGGACAGGGGAACACTGAAGCTTTCTTT
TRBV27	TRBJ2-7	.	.	CASSSYRDAYEQYF	TGTGCCAGCAGTTCATACAGGGACGCCTACGAGCAGTACTTC
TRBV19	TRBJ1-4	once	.	CASSDRDTSFDNEKLFF	TGTGCCAGTAGTGACCGGGACACTTCGTTTGATAATGAAAAACTGTTTTTT
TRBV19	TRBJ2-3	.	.	CASGDYNTDTQYF	TGTGCCAGTGGTGACTATAACACAGATACGCAGTATTTT
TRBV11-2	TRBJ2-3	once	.	CASSLDQGLDTQYF	TGTGCCAGCAGCTTAGACCAGGGGCTAGATACGCAGTATTTT
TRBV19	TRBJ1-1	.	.	CASTARGANTEAFF	TGTGCCAGTACCGCCCGGGGGGCGAACACTGAAGCTTTCTTT
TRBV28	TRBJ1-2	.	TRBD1	CASSFRRDRGYLNYGYTF	TGTGCCAGCAGTTTTCGGCGGGACAGGGGATACCTTAACTATGGCTACACCTTC
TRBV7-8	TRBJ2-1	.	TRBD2	CASSLEATNIAGGSYNEQFF	TGTGCCAGCAGCTTAGAAGCCACCAACATAGCGGGAGGGTCCTACAATGAGCAGTTCTTC
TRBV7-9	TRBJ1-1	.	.	CASSLPVNTEAFF	TGTGCCAGCAGCTTACCAGTGAACACTGAAGCTTTCTTT
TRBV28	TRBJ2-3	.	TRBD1	CTSCDRATDTQYF	TGTACCTCCTGTGACAGGGCCACAGATACGCAGTATTTT